These 28 T cell receptor beta chains were sequenced from one sample in a study of regulatory T cells in long-lasting Graves disease. Described time point: newly diagnosed GD, antithyroid drugs for less than 3 months. PBMC RNA was the source of the TCR library. In building TCR beta libraries, iRepertoire HTBI primers were used together with Arm-PCR of CDR3 regions. TCRdb recomputed calls from the multiplex PCR reads with MiXCR, one row per CDR3 protein. Of around 450,000 distinct CDR3 sequences listed, 15% are singletons. These same data were also listed under a study on T cells in Graves' hyperthyroidism and ophthalmopathy.

Sequences were derived from peripheral blood mononuclear cells (PBMCs), sampled at new diagnosis, from a patient treated with antithyroid drugs. The receptors originated from a woman under 40 with Graves disease.

This clonotype was found a few times. The chain couples TRBV7-9 to TRBJ2-2; 7 bases are shared with TRBD1. The ends lost 0 bases at V and 6 bases at J; junction bases unmatched: 4. Germline V gene lookup returns CDR1 SEHNR and CDR2 FQNEAQ (reference sequence). This CDR3 is 15 amino acids long. This chain's CDR3 is CASSLADRDAGELFF. The CDR3, as DNA: TGTGCCAGCAGCTTAGCCGACAGGGATGCCGGGGAGCTGTTTTTT.

This clonotype was counted at least ten times. This chain links TRBV2 with TRBJ2-1; TRBD2 aligns across 16 bases. The CDR3 loop spans 18 amino acids. The ends lost 4 bases at V and 1 base at J; junction bases unmatched: 4. Germline assignment: CDR1 SNHLY and CDR2 FYNNEI. Written as DNA, the CDR3 is TGTGCCAGCAGTGGAGGGACTAGCGGGAGGGCGTCCTACAATGAGCAGTTCTTC. It yields the protein CASSGGTSGRASYNEQFF. Supplemented by reference TRBV2 and TRBJ2-1, the full variable domain reads EPEVTQTPSHQVTQMGQEVILRCVPISNHLYFYWYRQILGQKVEFLVSFYNNEISEKSEIFDDQFSVERPDGSNFTLKIRSTKLEDSAMYFCASSGGTSGRASYNEQFFGPGTRLTVL.

The genes are TRBV6-1 and TRBJ1-5; the D gene is possibly TRBD1 (6 bases). Germline V gene data show CDR1 as MNHNS and CDR2 as SASEGT. V lost 10 bases to trimming and J lost 2 bases, with 15 bases between them. This CDR3 is 14 amino acids long. In nucleotides, the CDR3 is TGTGCCACGAGCATGGAGGGGGGCAATCAGCCCCAGCATTTT. This sequence encodes CATSMEGGNQPQHF.

This sequence joins TRBV6-1 and TRBJ2-3, with 9 bases identical to TRBD2. CDR1 is MNHNS, CDR2 SASEGT, per germline. The CDR3 contains 16 residues. V was clipped by 5 bases and J by 3 bases; unmatched bases: 9. CDR3 in DNA: TGTGCCAGCAGTCCGTATAGCGGGAGTAGGACAGATACGCAGTATTTT. Protein product: CASSPYSGSRTDTQYF.

This clonotype was seen at least ten times. V gene TRBV2 combines with J gene TRBJ2-3; 7 bases agree with TRBD2. This CDR3 has 15 residues. V dropped 8 bases and J dropped 6; count of bases not matched to a gene: 14. Germline-derived CDR1 and CDR2 are SNHLY and FYNNEI. CDR3 region: CASSPTGGSGDTQYF. DNA of the CDR3: TGTGCCAGCTCTCCCACGGGCGGGAGCGGGGATACGCAGTATTTT.

This clonotype appeared a few times. J is TRBJ1-2 and V is TRBV15, with TRBD1 as a possible D gene (6 bases). Germline-derived CDR1 and CDR2 are LNHNV and YYDKDF (reference sequence). Deletions cut 6 bases from V and 4 bases from J, with 15 bases between. The CDR3 is made up of 14 amino acids. CDR3 nucleotide sequence: TGTGCCACCAGTAACAGGGAGGGAGGCTATGGCTACACCTTC. Its protein is CATSNREGGYGYTF.

This clonotype was observed at least ten times. The chain links TRBV5-1 to TRBJ2-1; D may be TRBD2 (6 bases). The CDR3 covers 22 residues. With 2 bases removed from V and 0 bases from J, the gap between germline ends came to 30 bases. Per the germline V gene, CDR1 is SGHRS and CDR2 is YFSETQ. The CDR3, as DNA: TGCGCCAGCAGCTTTTTCCGATCGGGAGATTTTCTCCCGCCTGGCTCCTACAATGAGCAGTTCTTC. Its protein product is CASSFFRSGDFLPPGSYNEQFF.

This clonotype has ten or more counts. The chain has TRBV12-3 or TRBV12-4 and TRBJ2-1, with 8 bases lining up with TRBD1. The CDR3 has 14 amino acids. Losses at the gene ends were 7 bases for V and 7 bases for J; bases not matched to a gene: 9. The CDR3 DNA is TGTGCCAGCACCAGGGACAGGTTGGCTAATGAGCAGTTCTTC. Residues: CASTRDRLANEQFF.

This clonotype was observed a handful of times. This rearrangement joins TRBV5-1 to TRBJ2-4; 14 positions agree with TRBD2. The CDR3 length is 19 residues. The junction had 9 bases not matched to a gene; V was cut back by 3 bases and J by 1 base. The germline V gene encodes CDR1 SGHRS and CDR2 YFSETQ. CDR3 sequence (DNA): TGCGCCAGCAGCTGGGGGACTAGCGGGAGAATTAAGGCCAAAAACATTCAGTACTTC. Translation: CASSWGTSGRIKAKNIQYF. Variable domain in full (rest from reference TRBV5-1 and TRBJ2-4): KAGVTQTPRYLIKTRGQQVTLSCSPISGHRSVSWYQQTPGQGLQFLFEYFSETQRNKGNFPGRFSGRQFSNSRSEMNVSTLELGDSALYLCASSWGTSGRIKAKNIQYFGAGTRLSVL.

This clonotype was picked up many times. The chain recombines TRBV12-3 or TRBV12-4 with TRBJ2-3; unclear D gene. Trimming removed 5 bases at V and 6 bases at J, with 9 bases between. This CDR3 is built from 12 residues. The CDR3 DNA is TGTGCCAGCAGTCGCTCGACCGATACGCAGTATTTT. Its protein is CASSRSTDTQYF.

In its sample, this clonotype was seen many times. The DNA of the CDR3 is TGTGCCAGCAGAAAAGGGGGCGCGAACTATGGCTACACCTTC. It specifies CASRKGGANYGYTF. The V call is TRBV11-2, the J call TRBJ1-2, with 7 bases aligning to TRBD1. This CDR3 is 14 amino acids long. The ends lost 6 bases at V and 2 bases at J; junction bases unmatched: 6. CDR1 is SGHAT, CDR2 FQNNGV, per germline.

This clonotype was seen a handful of times. The rearrangement joins TRBV24-1 to TRBJ1-1; D possibly corresponds to TRBD1 (6 bases). Looked up from germline, CDR1 is KGHDR and CDR2 is SFDVKD. This CDR3 spans 16 amino acids. Trimming took off 4 bases at V and 3 bases at J, with 17 bases between the two ends. CDR3 loop: CATSEGGGGPDTEAFF. The CDR3 DNA follows: TGTGCCACCAGTGAGGGTGGTGGGGGGCCTGACACTGAAGCTTTCTTT.

This clonotype was seen more than once but under ten times. In DNA, the CDR3 is TGCGCCAGCAGCTTGGTCTTTTCGGGGGGAGAGACCCAGTACTTC. This translates into CASSLVFSGGETQYF. The chain has TRBV5-1 and TRBJ2-5, with 7 bases fitting TRBD2. Trimming took 0 bases from V and 4 from J; bases not matched to a gene: 6. Germline V CDR1 and CDR2: SGHRS, YFSETQ. This CDR3 contains 15 residues.

This chain uses TRBV28 with TRBJ2-3; no clear D. CDR1 and CDR2 from the germline V gene are MDHEN and SYDVKM. The V gene lost 2 bases and the J gene lost 1 base, with 10 bases spanning the gap. The CDR3 contains 15 residues. This chain's CDR3 is CASSLEAPGTDTQYF. The CDR3 DNA reads as TGTGCCAGCAGTTTAGAGGCACCAGGCACAGATACGCAGTATTTT. Full variable domain (rest looked up from reference TRBV28 and TRBJ2-3): DVKVTQSSRYLVKRTGEKVFLECVQDMDHENMFWYRQDPGLGLRLIYFSYDVKMKEKGDIPEGYSVSREKKERFSLILESASTNQTSMYLCASSLEAPGTDTQYFGPGTRLTVL.

Many counts were recorded for this clonotype. V is TRBV11-2 and J is TRBJ2-7, with D possibly being TRBD1 (6 bases). Germline CDR1 reads SGHAT; CDR2 reads FQNNGV. The V and J ends lost 4 bases and 6 bases respectively, with 13 bases between them. This CDR3 comprises 13 residues. The CDR3 region has the DNA TGTGCCAGCAGCTGGGCCGGGACACCCGAGCAGTACTTC. Protein product: CASSWAGTPEQYF.

This clonotype was seen repeatedly, ten times or more. This sequence joins TRBV12-3 or TRBV12-4 and TRBJ2-3; D not certain. V was cut by 4 bases and J by 4 bases, with 15 bases left in between. This CDR3 has 15 amino acids. CDR3: CASSSGVGSADTQYF. In DNA, the CDR3 is TGTGCCAGCAGTTCTGGGGTTGGGTCCGCAGATACGCAGTATTTT.

This clonotype was recorded at least ten times. The chain joins TRBV28 to TRBJ1-1; maybe TRBD1 (6 bases). Looked up from germline, CDR1 is MDHEN and CDR2 is SYDVKM. Trimming took off 6 bases at V and 7 bases at J, with 9 bases between the two ends. The CDR3 spans 11 residues. CDR3 loop: CASSGDIEAFF. The CDR3 DNA follows: TGTGCCAGCAGCGGGGACATTGAAGCTTTCTTT.

This clonotype was picked up many times. The CDR3 bases are TGTGCCAGCATAGAGAGCGGGCGGAAAGACTACGAGCAGTACTTC. Encoded protein: CASIESGRKDYEQYF. This chain connects TRBV28 to TRBJ2-7; maybe TRBD2 (6 bases). Germline V CDR1 and CDR2: MDHEN, SYDVKM. The germline V and J ends were trimmed by 7 bases and 3 bases, with 19 bases remaining between them. This CDR3 spans 15 amino acids.

The genes are TRBV29-1 and TRBJ1-1; D may be TRBD1 (6 bases). The CDR3 runs to 13 residues. Germline V gene sequence: CDR1 SQVTM, CDR2 ANQGSEA. Deletions cut 6 bases from V and 1 base from J, with 12 bases between. The chain's CDR3 is CSVNVQGNTEAFF. The CDR3 DNA is TGCAGCGTAAATGTACAGGGGAACACTGAAGCTTTCTTT.

The gene calls are TRBV24-1 and TRBJ2-1, with 8 bases fitting TRBD2. V gave up 0 bases and J gave up 9 bases; unmatched junction bases: 6. The CDR3 runs 15 residues. Germline V gives CDR1 KGHDR, CDR2 SFDVKD. CDR3 sequence (DNA): TGTGCCACCAGTGATTTGTTTAGCGGGGCTGGTGAGCAGTTCTTC. This sequence encodes CATSDLFSGAGEQFF.

The table lists this clonotype with many counts. The chain links TRBV24-1 to TRBJ1-4; no clear D. This CDR3 region has 14 residues. Germline V gene sequence: CDR1 KGHDR, CDR2 SFDVKD. Trimming shortened V by 2 bases and J by 8 bases, and 11 bases separated the two germline ends. CDR3 bases: TGTGCCACCAGTGATTGGAGGGTTGGGGAAAAACTGTTTTTT. Translating it yields CATSDWRVGEKLFF.

This clonotype appeared many times. This chain joins TRBV2 and TRBJ2-1, with 12 bases lining up with TRBD2. CDR3 length: 16 residues. The V segment lost 8 bases and the J segment 6 bases; nucleotides outside the gene matches: 11. Looked up from germline, CDR1 is SNHLY and CDR2 is FYNNEI. The CDR3 is CASPTPPSGRVNEQFF. Written as DNA, the CDR3 is TGTGCCAGCCCCACCCCTCCTAGCGGGAGGGTCAATGAGCAGTTCTTC.

This clonotype came up many times. This chain links TRBV14 with TRBJ2-1, with TRBD2 identical over 10 bases. J was trimmed by 8 bases and V by 7 bases; bases with no gene match: 8. The CDR3 loop spans 14 amino acids. Germline lookup yields CDR1 SGHDN and CDR2 FVKESK. The CDR3 loop is CASNIAGGIYEQFF. In DNA, the CDR3 is TGTGCCAGCAATATAGCGGGAGGTATATATGAGCAGTTCTTC.

Ten or more counts support this clonotype. The chain combines TRBV2 with TRBJ2-5; tentative D call: TRBD1 (5 bases). The V end was cut by 6 bases, the J end by 0 bases, with 14 bases between. The CDR3 extends over 15 amino acids. Per the germline V gene, CDR1 is SNHLY and CDR2 is FYNNEI. CDR3 protein: CASRFPPDNQETQYF. The CDR3 DNA reads as TGTGCCAGCAGGTTCCCCCCGGACAACCAAGAGACCCAGTACTTC.

This clonotype came up many times. The CDR3 coding sequence is TGCGCCAGCAGCTCCGACAGGGGGGACTCACCCCTCCACTTT. Its translation: CASSSDRGDSPLHF. The V gene is TRBV5-1, the J gene TRBJ1-6, with 9 bases identical to TRBD1. The CDR3 consists of 14 residues. The V gene end was trimmed by 3 bases and the J gene end by 10 bases; junction bases not matched to a gene: 5. Germline loops: CDR1 SGHRS, CDR2 YFSETQ.

Many counts were recorded for this clonotype. V usage is TRBV2 and J usage is TRBJ2-7, with D hard to call. The germline V and J ends were trimmed by 8 bases and 1 base, with 15 bases remaining between them. The CDR3 is made up of 14 amino acids. Looked up from germline, CDR1 is SNHLY and CDR2 is FYNNEI. DNA of the CDR3: TGTGCCAGCGCCCTAACGCAGCAGTCCTACGAGCAGTACTTC. It encodes CASALTQQSYEQYF.

In regard to this clonotype: A much larger clone lies one base from this, so it may be a read error. This CDR3 fails to terminate in the conserved phenylalanine or tryptophan, so it likely reflects a read error. The chain employs TRBV28 and TRBJ2-2; TRBD1 might be the D (5 bases). The CDR3 has 15 amino acids. V lost 0 bases and J 1 base, leaving 6 bases between the germline ends. Germline V gene lookup returns CDR1 MDHEN and CDR2 SYDVKM. CDR3 protein: CASSLWQGNTGELFS. The CDR3 DNA sequence: TGTGCCAGCAGTTTATGGCAGGGGAACACCGGGGAGCTGTTTTCT.

This clonotype was detected ten times or more. This chain uses TRBV7-2 with TRBJ2-1, with D hard to call. V dropped 5 bases and J dropped 7 bases, with 12 bases sitting between them. This CDR3 has 13 amino acids. The germline V gene encodes CDR1 SGHTA and CDR2 FQGNSA. This chain's CDR3 is CASSLPFRNEQFF. As DNA, the CDR3 is TGTGCCAGCAGCCTGCCGTTCCGTAATGAGCAGTTCTTC.